Following are 16 T cell receptor beta chains from one sample sequenced in a study of blood T cells in healthy people across ages. A J-beta primer mix and a sample-barcoded 5' primer were used in a second PCR of about 7 to 11 cycles. TCRdb reanalysed the 5' RACE reads using MiXCR and keeps one entry per CDR3 protein. The table lists 1.4 million or so distinct CDR3 sequences, approximately 43% of them singletons. The specimen was blood. These receptors originate from a woman in her late teens or twenties in good health.

V gene TRBV12-3 or TRBV12-4 combines with J gene TRBJ1-1; TRBD1 is a possible D gene (5 bases). Deletions cut 7 bases from V and 2 bases from J, with 17 bases between. The CDR3 totals 15 residues. CDR3 sequence (DNA): TGTGCCAGCAAATACACGGGACGGGGAAACACTGAAGCTTTCTTT. This translates into CASKYTGRGNTEAFF.

This clonotype was counted a few times. The chain employs TRBV15 and TRBJ2-1; the match to TRBD2 covers 14 bases. Germline CDR1 is LNHNV and CDR2 is YYDKDF (reference sequence). J gave up 7 bases and V 5 bases, and 10 bases lay outside the gene matches. The CDR3 runs to 17 residues. CDR3 in amino acids: CATSQPRLAGGPNEQFF. The CDR3 DNA is TGTGCCACCAGCCAACCCCGACTAGCGGGAGGGCCAAATGAGCAGTTCTTC.

This clonotype occurred a few times. This chain joins TRBV14 and TRBJ2-3, with 7 positions matching TRBD1. V gave up 8 bases and J gave up 3 bases; unmatched junction bases: 5. The CDR3 covers 13 residues. Germline lookup yields CDR1 SGHDN and CDR2 FVKESK. The CDR3 protein is CASCLQGTDTQYF. The CDR3, as DNA: TGTGCCAGCTGCCTACAGGGGACAGATACGCAGTATTTT.

In its sample, this clonotype was seen a few times. The rearrangement joins TRBV7-2 to TRBJ2-7; no reliable D call. In germline, CDR1 is SGHTA, CDR2 FQGNSA. V lost 6 bases and J lost 0, with 12 bases in between. CDR3 length equals 14 residues. In DNA form, the CDR3 reads TGTGCCAGCAGGGCGAGTTTAGCCTCCTACGAGCAGTACTTC. Its translation: CASRASLASYEQYF.

This clonotype was counted between two and nine times. The CDR3, as DNA: TGTGCCAGCAGTACTCCGCCGGGGAACATTCAGTACTTC. Encoded protein: CASSTPPGNIQYF. The genes are TRBV28 and TRBJ2-5, with D possibly matching TRBD2 (5 bases). Judging by the DNA end, TRBJ2-4 fits better; the J call may be wrong. The CDR3 is made up of 13 amino acids. Germline V lookup: CDR1 MDHEN, CDR2 SYDVKM.

The V call is TRBV7-8, the J call TRBJ1-1, with 8 bases fitting TRBD1. The CDR3 consists of 17 residues. After removal of 4 bases from V and 5 bases from J, the junction contained 15 bases not matched to a gene. CDR1 and CDR2 (germline): SGHVS, FQNEAQ. CDR3 protein: CASSSRYVTGEFTEAFF. CDR3 nucleotides: TGTGCCAGCAGCTCTAGATACGTGACAGGGGAGTTTACTGAAGCTTTCTTT. Combining the CDR3 with reference TRBV7-8 and TRBJ1-1 gives the whole variable domain GAGVSQSPRYKVAKRGQDVALRCDPISGHVSLFWYQQALGQGPEFLTYFQNEAQLDKSGLPSDRFFAERPEGSVSTLKIQRTQQEDSAVYLCASSSRYVTGEFTEAFFGQGTRLTVV.

This clonotype was seen a handful of times. J is TRBJ2-7 and V is TRBV20-1; D gene uncertain. V dropped 3 bases and J dropped 4 bases, with 10 bases sitting between them. The CDR3 is made up of 12 amino acids. Germline V CDR1 and CDR2: DFQATT, SNEGSKA (reference sequence). The CDR3 coding sequence is TGCAGTGCTAGGAAGGACGGGTACGAGCAGTACTTC. Protein sequence: CSARKDGYEQYF.

The chain links TRBV6-2 or TRBV6-3 to TRBJ1-4; a weak D match, TRBD1 (5 bases). The germline V gene has CDR1 MNHEY and CDR2 SVGEGT. The CDR3 is made up of 14 amino acids. The germline V and J ends were trimmed by 6 bases and 7 bases, with 15 bases remaining between them. The CDR3 region is CASSSNRNGEKLFF. Written as DNA, the CDR3 is TGTGCCAGCAGCTCGAACAGGAACGGTGAAAAACTGTTTTTT.

This clonotype has just a few counts. In nucleotides, the CDR3 is TGCAGCGTGACGGCTCAGGCGAACACTGAAGCTTTCTTT. Translated: CSVTAQANTEAFF. The V gene is TRBV29-1, the J gene TRBJ1-1; D gene ambiguous. Trimming took off 6 bases at V and 1 base at J, with 12 bases between the two ends. This CDR3 is built from 13 residues. Germline lookup yields CDR1 SQVTM and CDR2 ANQGSEA.

The rearrangement joins TRBV6-1 to TRBJ2-1, with TRBD1 as a possible D gene (6 bases). This CDR3 has 17 residues. The V end lost 6 bases, the J end lost 6 bases, and 24 bases lay between the germline ends. Looked up from germline, CDR1 is MNHNS and CDR2 is SASEGT. The chain's CDR3 is CASSNGYRALFGNEQFF. In nucleotides, the CDR3 is TGTGCCAGCAGCAACGGCTACAGGGCCCTTTTTGGCAATGAGCAGTTCTTC.

V is TRBV27 and J is TRBJ2-1, with TRBD2 matching 10 bases. Per germline, CDR1 MNHEY and CDR2 SMNVEV (reference sequence). This CDR3 region has 18 residues. The trim removed 6 bases at V and 2 bases at J, leaving 13 bases unmatched. The CDR3 DNA is TGTGCCAGCAGCTTTTACGTAGTAGCGGGGGGCACCTACAATGAGCAGTTCTTC. The encoded protein is CASSFYVVAGGTYNEQFF.

This chain links TRBV29-1 with TRBJ2-1; D is possibly TRBD2 (6 bases). The J call is doubtful: the DNA matches TRBJ2-7 better. Germline CDR1 reads SQVTM; CDR2 reads ANQGSEA. CDR3 length: 17 amino acids. The CDR3 protein is CSVDGAGFDLHYNEQYF. In DNA, the CDR3 is TGCAGCGTTGATGGAGCGGGCTTCGACCTCCACTACAATGAGCAGTACTTC.

This clonotype was picked up a small number of times. J is TRBJ1-1 and V is TRBV28, with D possibly TRBD1 on 5 matching bases. Germline V gives CDR1 MDHEN, CDR2 SYDVKM. The V gene lost 3 bases and the J gene lost 4 bases, with 9 bases spanning the gap. This CDR3 comprises 13 residues. CDR3 sequence: CASSFWGSTEAFF. The CDR3 DNA sequence: TGTGCCAGCAGTTTTTGGGGGAGCACTGAAGCTTTCTTT.

V usage is TRBV3-1 and J usage is TRBJ2-1; either TRBD1 or TRBD2 may supply D (5 bases each). There are 14 residues in the CDR3. V lost 3 bases, J lost 6 bases, and 12 bases lay in between. Per germline, CDR1 LGHDT and CDR2 YNNKEL (reference sequence). The CDR3 is CASSHRGPTNEQFF. The CDR3 DNA sequence: TGTGCCAGCAGCCACCGGGGCCCGACCAATGAGCAGTTCTTC.

V gene TRBV7-9 combines with J gene TRBJ2-7; the match to TRBD1 covers 8 bases. There are 15 residues in the CDR3. Germline CDR1 reads SEHNR; CDR2 reads FQNEAQ (reference sequence). The V segment lost 5 bases and the J segment 4 bases; nucleotides outside the gene matches: 10. In DNA form, the CDR3 reads TGTGCCAGCAGCGACACGGGACAGGCGATATACGAGCAGTACTTC. It translates to CASSDTGQAIYEQYF.

The chain employs TRBV6-2 or TRBV6-3 and TRBJ2-3; D is unresolved. CDR3 length: 15 amino acids. The V end lost 2 bases, the J end lost 4 bases, and 13 bases lay between the germline ends. Germline assignment: CDR1 MNHEY and CDR2 SVGEGT. The CDR3 reads CASSYTRRSPDTQYF. The CDR3 DNA reads as TGTGCCAGCAGTTACACCCGGCGGAGTCCAGATACGCAGTATTTT.